The sample holds many counts of the clone carrying this T cell receptor beta chain. The record originates from a study of T-cell reconstitution after alpha-beta-depleted transplantation in children. Researchers prepared the TCRbeta library using unique molecular identifiers, the study reports. TCRdb passed the PCR reads through MiXCR, listing each CDR3 protein once. The sample holds approximately 640,000 distinct CDR3 sequences, approximately 17% seen once. V was trimmed by 5 bases and J by 5 bases, leaving 13 bases between them. The CDR3 is made up of 13 amino acids. Germline V gene data show CDR1 as SSHAT and CDR2 as FNYEAQ (reference sequence).

The chain has TRBV7-7 and TRBJ2-7, with D tentatively TRBD1 (6 bases). Sequences were derived from PBMCs from the stem cell graft donor, sampled from the stem cell graft. This sequence originates from a human donor who donated a stem cell graft to a child with acute myeloid leukemia. The CDR3 DNA reads as TGTGCCAGCAGCGAACAGGGTTACCACGAGCAGTACTTC. It is translated as CASSEQGYHEQYF.